The T cell receptor (beta chain) under discussion was sequenced for a study of Graves' ophthalmopathy and Graves' hyperthyroidism. Ophthalmopathy donors' eye disease showed moderate-to-severe activity, CAS of at least 3, NOSPECS of at least 4 and duration under 3 months. Uncontrolled infections, pregnancy, lactation or other autoimmune diseases led to patient exclusion. CDR1 is SGDLS, CDR2 YYNGEE, per germline. The ends lost 1 base at V and 9 bases at J; junction bases unmatched: 12. The CDR3 spans 16 residues. Researchers took RNA transcripts and amplified TCR beta CDR3 regions from them. Investigators did first-round RT-PCR with HTBI primers, then second-round multiplex PCR. MiXCR, run by TCRdb on the multiplex PCR reads, gives a single entry per CDR3 protein. The sample comprises 650,000 to 800,000 distinct CDR3 sequences, 35% to 45% of which are singletons, and 2.5% to 3.5% rests with the top ten.

There are many counts of this clonotype. The chain couples TRBV9 to TRBJ1-2, with 10 bases identical to TRBD1. The sequencing sample was made of peripheral blood. This TCR was recovered from an adult man with Graves' ophthalmopathy. CDR3 nucleotide sequence: TGTGCCAGCAGCGTATACGGGGGGACAGGGGATCCCCGCTACACCTTC. This translates into CASSVYGGTGDPRYTF.